This paragraph reports one T cell receptor (beta chain). The antigen is unknown. This entry belongs to a study of tumor-infiltrating lymphocytes in localized non-small cell lung cancer. Background on the study: The cohort mixed smokers and never-smokers, several histologies, and some post-neoadjuvant-chemotherapy samples. From each patient, both tumor and uninvolved lung, non-adjacent to tumor, were sampled.

The CDR3 runs 12 residues. Germline V gene data show CDR1 as GTSNPN and CDR2 as SVGIG (reference sequence). Germline trimming cut 4 bases from V and 8 bases from J; bases unmatched to any gene: 7. Data came from immunoSEQ multiplex PCR; TCRdb stores just in-frame clones and leaves some out. The table lists approximately 13,000 clones, about four fifths of them singletons, with under 15% in the top ten. General observations from the study: Tumor T-cell fraction from TCR sequencing was not associated with recurrence-free survival (p = 0.61). No T-cell fraction difference was seen between IM1 and IM2 tumors.

The clonotype was recovered from a human donor with non-small cell lung cancer. The specimen sequenced was lung tumor tissue. The chain uses TRBV30 and TRBJ1-2; 7 bases match TRBD1. This CDR3 reads CAWTDTGVGYTF. The CDR3 nucleotides read TGTGCCTGGACCGATACAGGGGTAGGCTACACCTTC.